The clone carrying this T cell receptor (beta chain) was seen only once. The source of the sample is a study of blood T cell repertoires in COVID-19. Study context: Samples of COVID-19 (acute and convalescent) were obtained from the United States, Italy and Spain. The analysed material was cDNA or gDNA that came from T cells, B-cell-depleted T cells, or PBMCs.

Authors' methods: Amplified reference gene primers provided the basis for estimating nucleated cell counts. Assay used: immunoSEQ multiplex PCR; TCRdb lists only in-frame clones, some missing. D and trimming were read from the DNA, whereas the V and J calls and clone size are those reported in that table. Of 120,000 or so clones listed, 81% are singletons. The ends were cut back, 3 bases at V and 6 bases at J, with 22 bases in the middle. Germline CDR1 SGHDT, CDR2 YYEEEE. This CDR3 comprises 17 residues. Enrolment of Seattle patients took place during active infection, and they were followed longitudinally.

Input material: peripheral blood. The V and J genes are TRBV5-6 and TRBJ1-5, with D unclear. The sequence was obtained from a man aged 25-40 years with COVID-19, enrolled during active disease. The CDR3 coding sequence is TGTGCCAGCAGCTCGACCCATGTGTTTGGGCTGGGTCAGCCCCAGCATTTT. It is translated as CASSSTHVFGLGQPQHF.